The entry that follows covers one T cell receptor (beta chain) sequence. Its antigen is still unknown. CDR1 and CDR2 (germline): MNHEY, SVGAGI. This CDR3 has 15 residues. V lost 5 bases and J 4 bases, leaving 17 bases between the germline ends. The sample belongs to a study of graft-versus-host responses after intestinal transplantation. Study background: Isolated intestinal, liver-intestinal, or multivisceral transplants were what recipients had. Induction using anti-thymocyte globulin, followed by tacrolimus and steroids for two to three years, was given to all recipients.

Here immunoSEQ multiplex PCR was the method, and the copy in TCRdb shows in-frame clones only, minus some. The table includes approximately 18,000 clones, 95% detected once. Study-wide results and caveats: Ileal or blood samples showed some GvH clones first, and such clones were also found in recipient marrow.

The specimen was PBMCs, collected 23 days after intestinal transplant. This receptor was obtained from a human patient who received an intestinal transplant, so some T cells may come from the graft donor. The chain joins TRBV6-5 to TRBJ1-1; D remains unclear. CDR3 nucleotide sequence: TGTGCCAGCAGTAGATTTTCGGACGTGGGCACTGAAGCTTTCTTT. Translation: CASSRFSDVGTEAFF.